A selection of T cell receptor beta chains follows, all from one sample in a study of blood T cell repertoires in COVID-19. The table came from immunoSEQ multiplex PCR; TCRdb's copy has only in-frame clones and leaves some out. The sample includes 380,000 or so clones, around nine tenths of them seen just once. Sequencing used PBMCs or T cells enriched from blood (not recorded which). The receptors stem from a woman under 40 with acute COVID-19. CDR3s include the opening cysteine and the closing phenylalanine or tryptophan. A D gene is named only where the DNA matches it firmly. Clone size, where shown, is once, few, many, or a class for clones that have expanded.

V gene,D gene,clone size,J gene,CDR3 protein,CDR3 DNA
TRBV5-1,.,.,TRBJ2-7,CASSADTSYEQYF,TGCGCCAGCAGCGCGGACACCTCCTACGAGCAGTACTTC
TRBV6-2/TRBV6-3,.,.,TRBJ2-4,CASSYVGLAKNIQYF,TGTGCCAGCAGTTACGTCGGTTTAGCCAAAAACATTCAGTACTTC
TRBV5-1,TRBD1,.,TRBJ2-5,CASRLTGGGETQYF,TGCGCCAGCAGACTGACAGGGGGTGGAGAGACCCAGTACTTC
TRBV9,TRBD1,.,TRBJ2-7,CASSVRTGPYEQYF,TGTGCCAGCAGCGTAAGGACAGGGCCCTACGAGCAGTACTTC
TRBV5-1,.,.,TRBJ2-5,CASGALGRLAETQYF,TGCGCCAGCGGGGCTTTGGGGCGTTTGGCAGAGACCCAGTACTTC
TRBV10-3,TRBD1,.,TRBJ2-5,CAISGQGPQETQYF,TGTGCCATCAGCGGACAGGGCCCCCAAGAGACCCAGTACTTC
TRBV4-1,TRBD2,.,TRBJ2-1,CASRLAGGLSYNEQFF,TGCGCCAGCAGGCTTGCGGGGGGACTCTCCTACAATGAGCAGTTCTTC
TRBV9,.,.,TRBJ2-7,CASSPRRDHEQYF,TGTGCCAGCAGCCCCCGGAGGGATCACGAGCAGTACTTC
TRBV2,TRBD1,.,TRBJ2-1,CASGRGRRDYNEQFF,TGTGCCAGCGGTAGGGGGCGAAGGGATTACAATGAGCAGTTCTTC
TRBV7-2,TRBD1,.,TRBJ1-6,CASSYHGTGLTPLHF,TGTGCCAGCAGCTATCACGGGACAGGGTTAACACCCCTCCACTTT
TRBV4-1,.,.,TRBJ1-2,CASSPLAGRGNYGYTF,TGCGCCAGCAGCCCCCTGGCGGGTAGAGGGAACTATGGCTACACCTTC
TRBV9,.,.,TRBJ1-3,CASSVLTGGFGNTIYF,TGTGCCAGCAGCGTGTTGACAGGTGGTTTTGGAAACACCATATATTTT
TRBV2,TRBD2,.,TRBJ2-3,CASSEFGGGNTDTQYF,TGTGCCAGCAGTGAATTTGGCGGGGGAAACACAGATACGCAGTATTTT
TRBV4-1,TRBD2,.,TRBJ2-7,CASSQVGTRAYEQYF,TGCGCCAGCAGCCAAGTTGGGACTAGAGCCTACGAGCAGTACTTC
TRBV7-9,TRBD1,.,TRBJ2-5,CASSFSPGQQETQYF,TGTGCCAGCAGTTTTTCTCCGGGACAGCAAGAGACCCAGTACTTC
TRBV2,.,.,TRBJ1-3,CASRGGSPGNTIYF,TGTGCCAGCAGGGGAGGATCCCCTGGAAACACCATATATTTT
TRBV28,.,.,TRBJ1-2,CASNQAGGYTF,TGTGCCAGCAATCAAGCAGGTGGCTACACCTTC
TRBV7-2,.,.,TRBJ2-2,CASNLLANTGELFF,TGTGCCAGCAACCTACTAGCGAACACCGGGGAGCTGTTTTTT
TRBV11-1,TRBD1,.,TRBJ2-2,CASSPNRGTNTGELFF,TGTGCCAGCAGTCCGAACAGGGGGACGAACACCGGGGAGCTGTTTTTT
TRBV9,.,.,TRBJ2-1,CASSVVGQSLNEQFF,TGTGCCAGCAGCGTGGTCGGACAATCGTTAAATGAGCAGTTCTTC
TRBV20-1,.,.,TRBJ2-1,CSASRNEQFF,TGCAGTGCTTCTAGGAATGAGCAGTTCTTC
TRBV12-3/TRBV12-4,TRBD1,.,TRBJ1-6,CASSLADRGPLHF,TGTGCCAGCAGTTTAGCGGACAGGGGGCCCCTCCACTTT
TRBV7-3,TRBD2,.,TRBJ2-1,CASSALAGGLSEQFF,TGTGCCAGCAGCGCCCTAGCGGGGGGGCTCAGTGAGCAGTTCTTC
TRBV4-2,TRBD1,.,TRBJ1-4,CASNSGGRATNEKLFF,TGTGCCAGCAACTCAGGGGGCCGAGCAACTAATGAAAAACTGTTTTTT
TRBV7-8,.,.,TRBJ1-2,CASSSYRDYGYTF,TGTGCCAGCAGCTCCTATCGGGACTATGGCTACACCTTC
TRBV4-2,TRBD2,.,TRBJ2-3,CASSQASGGPDTQYF,TGTGCCAGCAGCCAAGCTAGCGGGGGGCCCGATACGCAGTATTTT
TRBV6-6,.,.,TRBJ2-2,CASSYSREAGELFF,TGTGCCAGCAGTTACTCGAGGGAGGCCGGGGAGCTGTTTTTT
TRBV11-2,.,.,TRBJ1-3,CASSLVQGQGGNTIYF,TGTGCCAGCAGCTTAGTTCAGGGGCAAGGAGGAAACACCATATATTTT
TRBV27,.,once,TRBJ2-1,CASSLLGAEDEQFF,TGTGCCAGCAGTTTATTGGGGGCGGAGGATGAGCAGTTCTTC
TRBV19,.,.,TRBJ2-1,CASSMYLGGYNEQFF,TGTGCCAGTAGTATGTATCTGGGGGGCTACAATGAGCAGTTCTTC